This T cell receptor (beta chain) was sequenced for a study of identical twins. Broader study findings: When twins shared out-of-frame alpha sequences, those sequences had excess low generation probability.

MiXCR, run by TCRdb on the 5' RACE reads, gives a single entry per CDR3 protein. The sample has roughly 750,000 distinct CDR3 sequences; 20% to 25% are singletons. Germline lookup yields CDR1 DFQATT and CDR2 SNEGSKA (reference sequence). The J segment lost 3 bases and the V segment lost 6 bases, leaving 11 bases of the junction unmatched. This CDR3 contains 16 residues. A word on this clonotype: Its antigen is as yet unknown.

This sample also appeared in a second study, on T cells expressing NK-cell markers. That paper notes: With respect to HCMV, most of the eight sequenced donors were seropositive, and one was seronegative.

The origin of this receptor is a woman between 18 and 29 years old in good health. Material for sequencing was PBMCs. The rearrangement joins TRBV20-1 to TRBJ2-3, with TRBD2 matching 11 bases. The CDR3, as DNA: TGCAGTGCGACTCCACGACTAGCGGGGATGACAGATACGCAGTATTTT. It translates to CSATPRLAGMTDTQYF.